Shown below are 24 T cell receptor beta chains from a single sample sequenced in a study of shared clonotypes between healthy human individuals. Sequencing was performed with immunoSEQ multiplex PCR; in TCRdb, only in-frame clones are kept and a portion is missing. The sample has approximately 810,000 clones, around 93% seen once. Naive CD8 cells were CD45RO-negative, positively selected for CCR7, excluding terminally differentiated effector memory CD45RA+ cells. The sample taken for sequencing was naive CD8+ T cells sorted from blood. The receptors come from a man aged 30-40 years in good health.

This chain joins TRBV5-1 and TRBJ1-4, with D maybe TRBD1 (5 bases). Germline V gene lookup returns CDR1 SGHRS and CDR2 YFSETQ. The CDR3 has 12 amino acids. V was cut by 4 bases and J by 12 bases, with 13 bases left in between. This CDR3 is CASSGEGRELFF. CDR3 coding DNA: TGCGCCAGCAGCGGGGAGGGGCGTGAACTGTTTTTT.

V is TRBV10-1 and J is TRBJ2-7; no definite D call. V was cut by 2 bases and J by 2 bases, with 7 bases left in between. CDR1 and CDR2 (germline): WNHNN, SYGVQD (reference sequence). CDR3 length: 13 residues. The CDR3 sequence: CASSETVAYEQYF. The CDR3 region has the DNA TGCGCCAGCAGTGAGACCGTAGCCTACGAGCAGTACTTC.

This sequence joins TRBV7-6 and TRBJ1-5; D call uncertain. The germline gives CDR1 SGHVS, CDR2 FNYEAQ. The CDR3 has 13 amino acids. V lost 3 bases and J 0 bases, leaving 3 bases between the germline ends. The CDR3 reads CASSFNSNQPQHF. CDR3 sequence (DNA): TGTGCCAGCAGCTTCAATAGCAATCAGCCCCAGCATTTT.

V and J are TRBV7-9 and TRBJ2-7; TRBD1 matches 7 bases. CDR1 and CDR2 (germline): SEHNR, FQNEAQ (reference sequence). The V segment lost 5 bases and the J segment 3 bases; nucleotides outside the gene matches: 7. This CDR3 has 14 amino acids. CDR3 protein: CASSLPGQNYEQYF. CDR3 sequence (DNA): TGTGCCAGCAGCCTACCGGGACAGAACTACGAGCAGTACTTC.

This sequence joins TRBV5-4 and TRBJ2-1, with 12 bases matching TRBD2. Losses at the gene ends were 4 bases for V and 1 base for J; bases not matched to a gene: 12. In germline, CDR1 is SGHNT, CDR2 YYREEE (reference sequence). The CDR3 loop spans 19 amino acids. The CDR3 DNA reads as TGTGCCAGCAGCCAAACCCTGGGGCTAGCGGGAGGGTCCTACAATGAGCAGTTCTTC. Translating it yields CASSQTLGLAGGSYNEQFF. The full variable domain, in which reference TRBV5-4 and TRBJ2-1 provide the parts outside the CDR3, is ETGVTQSPTHLIKTRGQQVTLRCSSQSGHNTVSWYQQALGQGPQFIFQYYREEENGRGNFPPRFSGLQFPNYSSELNVNALELDDSALYLCASSQTLGLAGGSYNEQFFGPGTRLTVL.

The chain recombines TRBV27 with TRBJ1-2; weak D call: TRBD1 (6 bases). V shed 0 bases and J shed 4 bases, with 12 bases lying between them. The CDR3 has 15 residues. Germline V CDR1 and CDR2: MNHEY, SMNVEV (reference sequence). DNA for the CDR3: TGTGCCAGCAGTTTATCGGCAGGGGAGATCTATGGCTACACCTTC. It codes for CASSLSAGEIYGYTF.

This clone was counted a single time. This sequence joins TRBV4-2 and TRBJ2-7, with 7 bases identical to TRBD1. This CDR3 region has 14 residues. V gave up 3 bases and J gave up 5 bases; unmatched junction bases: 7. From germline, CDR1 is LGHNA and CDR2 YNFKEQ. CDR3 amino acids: CASSHTGVNHEQYF. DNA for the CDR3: TGTGCCAGCAGCCATACAGGGGTGAACCACGAGCAGTACTTC.

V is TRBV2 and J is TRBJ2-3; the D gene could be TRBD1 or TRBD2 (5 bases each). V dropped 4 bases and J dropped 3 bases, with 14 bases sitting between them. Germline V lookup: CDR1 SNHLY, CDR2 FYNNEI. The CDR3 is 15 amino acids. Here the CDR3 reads CASSGGRTATDTQYF. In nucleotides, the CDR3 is TGTGCCAGCAGTGGGGGACGGACGGCAACAGATACGCAGTATTTT.

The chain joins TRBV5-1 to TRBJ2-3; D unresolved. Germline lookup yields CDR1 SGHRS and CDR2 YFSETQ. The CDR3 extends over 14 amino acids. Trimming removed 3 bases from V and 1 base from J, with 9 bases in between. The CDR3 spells CASSSEPGTDTQYF. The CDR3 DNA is TGCGCCAGCAGCTCGGAACCGGGCACAGATACGCAGTATTTT.

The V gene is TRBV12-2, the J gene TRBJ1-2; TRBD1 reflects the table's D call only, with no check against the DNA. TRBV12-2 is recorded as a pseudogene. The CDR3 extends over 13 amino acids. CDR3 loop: CASRLTANYGYTF. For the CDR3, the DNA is TGTGCAAGTCGCTTGACAGCTAACTATGGCTACACCTTC.

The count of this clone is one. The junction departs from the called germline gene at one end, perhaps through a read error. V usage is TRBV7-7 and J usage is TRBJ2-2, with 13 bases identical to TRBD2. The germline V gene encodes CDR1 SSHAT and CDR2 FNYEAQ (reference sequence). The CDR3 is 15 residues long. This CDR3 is CASRTGLAGPGELFF. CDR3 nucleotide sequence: TGTGCTAGCAGAACGGGACTAGCGGGGCCCGGGGAGCTGTTTTTT.

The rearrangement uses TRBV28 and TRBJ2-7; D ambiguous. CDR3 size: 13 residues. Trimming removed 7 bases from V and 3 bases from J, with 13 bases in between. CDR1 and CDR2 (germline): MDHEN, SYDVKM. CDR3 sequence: CASTGVSNYEQYF. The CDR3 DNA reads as TGTGCCAGCACAGGAGTTAGTAACTACGAGCAGTACTTC.

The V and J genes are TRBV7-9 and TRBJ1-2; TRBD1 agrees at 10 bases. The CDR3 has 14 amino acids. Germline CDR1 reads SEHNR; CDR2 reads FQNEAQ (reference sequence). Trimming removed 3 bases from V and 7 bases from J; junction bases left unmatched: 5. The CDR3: CASSFGTGEVGYTF. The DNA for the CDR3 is TGTGCCAGCAGCTTTGGGACAGGGGAGGTTGGCTACACCTTC.

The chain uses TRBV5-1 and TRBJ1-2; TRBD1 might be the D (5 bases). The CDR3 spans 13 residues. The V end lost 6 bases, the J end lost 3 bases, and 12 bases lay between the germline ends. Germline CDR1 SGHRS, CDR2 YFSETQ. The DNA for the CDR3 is TGCGCCAGCACTATTGACAGTGACTATGGCTACACCTTC. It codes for CASTIDSDYGYTF.

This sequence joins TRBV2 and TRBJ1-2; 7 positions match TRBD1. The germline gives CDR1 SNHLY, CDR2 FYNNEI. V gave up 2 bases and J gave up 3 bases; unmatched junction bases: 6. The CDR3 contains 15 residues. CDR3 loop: CASSEPGGRYYGYTF. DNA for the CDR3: TGTGCCAGCAGTGAACCAGGGGGTCGATACTATGGCTACACCTTC.

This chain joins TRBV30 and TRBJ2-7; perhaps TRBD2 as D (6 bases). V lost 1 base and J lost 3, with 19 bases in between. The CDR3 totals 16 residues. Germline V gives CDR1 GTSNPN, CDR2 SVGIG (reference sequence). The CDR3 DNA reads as TGTGCCTGGAGTGCCCCTGTGGGAGGCGTTTACTACGAGCAGTACTTC. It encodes CAWSAPVGGVYYEQYF.

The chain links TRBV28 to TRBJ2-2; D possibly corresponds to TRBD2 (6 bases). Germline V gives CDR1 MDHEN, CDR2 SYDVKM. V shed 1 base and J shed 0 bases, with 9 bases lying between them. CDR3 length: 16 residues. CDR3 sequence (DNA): TGTGCCAGCAGTTTATTGGAGGGTGCGAACACCGGGGAGCTGTTTTTT. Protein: CASSLLEGANTGELFF.

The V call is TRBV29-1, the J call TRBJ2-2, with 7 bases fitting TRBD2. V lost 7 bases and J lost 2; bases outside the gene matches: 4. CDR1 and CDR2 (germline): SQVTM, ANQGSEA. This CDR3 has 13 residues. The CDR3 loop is CSGERDNTGELFF. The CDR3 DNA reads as TGCAGCGGGGAGCGGGATAACACCGGGGAGCTGTTTTTT.

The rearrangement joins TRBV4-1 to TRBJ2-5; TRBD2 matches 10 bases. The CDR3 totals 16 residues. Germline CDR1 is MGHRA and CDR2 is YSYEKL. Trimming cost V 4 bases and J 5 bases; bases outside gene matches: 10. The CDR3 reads CASSPSSGRAGETQYF. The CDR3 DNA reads TGCGCCAGCAGCCCATCAAGCGGGAGGGCCGGGGAGACCCAGTACTTC.

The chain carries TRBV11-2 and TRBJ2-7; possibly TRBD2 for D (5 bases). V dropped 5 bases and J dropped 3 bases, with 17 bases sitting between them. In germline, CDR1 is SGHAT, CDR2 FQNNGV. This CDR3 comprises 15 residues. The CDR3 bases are TGTGCCAGCAGCGGCGTAGGAGGAATGGACTACGAGCAGTACTTC. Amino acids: CASSGVGGMDYEQYF.

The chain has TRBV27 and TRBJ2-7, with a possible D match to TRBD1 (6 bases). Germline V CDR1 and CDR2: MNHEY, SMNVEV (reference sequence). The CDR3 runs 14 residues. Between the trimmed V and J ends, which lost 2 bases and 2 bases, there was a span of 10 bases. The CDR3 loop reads CASSLIDRPYEQYF. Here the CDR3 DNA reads TGTGCCAGCAGTTTAATTGACAGGCCCTACGAGCAGTACTTC.

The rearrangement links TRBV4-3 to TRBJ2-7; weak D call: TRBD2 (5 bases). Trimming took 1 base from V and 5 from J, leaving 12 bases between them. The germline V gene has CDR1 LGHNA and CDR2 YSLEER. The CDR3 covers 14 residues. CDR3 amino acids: CASSQGPLGNEQYF. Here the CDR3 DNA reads TGCGCCAGCAGCCAAGGCCCCCTCGGGAACGAGCAGTACTTC.

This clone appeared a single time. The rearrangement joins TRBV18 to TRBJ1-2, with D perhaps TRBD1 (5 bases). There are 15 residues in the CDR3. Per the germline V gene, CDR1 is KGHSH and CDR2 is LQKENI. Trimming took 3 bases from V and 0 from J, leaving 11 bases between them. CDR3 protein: CASSPGPLTNYGYTF. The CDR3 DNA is TGTGCCAGCTCACCGGGGCCCCTCACTAACTATGGCTACACCTTC. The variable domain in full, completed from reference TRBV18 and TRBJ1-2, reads NAGVMQNPRHLVRRRGQEARLRCSPMKGHSHVYWYRQLPEEGLKFMVYLQKENIIDESGMPKERFSAEFPKEGPSILRIQQVVRGDSAAYFCASSPGPLTNYGYTFGSGTRLTVV.

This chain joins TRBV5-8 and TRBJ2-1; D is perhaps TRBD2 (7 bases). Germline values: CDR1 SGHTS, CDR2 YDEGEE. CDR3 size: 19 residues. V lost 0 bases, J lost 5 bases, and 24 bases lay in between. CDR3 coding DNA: TGTGCCAGCAGCTTGGGTGGACAGAGCGGGGACTCGAAGAACAATGAGCAGTTCTTC. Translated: CASSLGGQSGDSKNNEQFF.